The T cell receptor beta chain under discussion was sequenced for a study of blood T cell repertoires in COVID-19. At the level of the study: The analysed material was cDNA or gDNA that came from T cells, B-cell-depleted T cells, or PBMCs.

CDR3 length: 15 residues. CDR1 MNHEY and CDR2 SMNVEV come from the germline V gene (reference sequence). After removal of 6 bases from V and 1 base from J, the junction contained 7 bases not matched to a gene. TCRdb's table, derived via immunoSEQ multiplex PCR, lists solely in-frame clones and lacks some. The sample contains tens of thousands of clones, about 82% of which appear only once. The clonotype was recovered from a woman of 80 years or more with acute or convalescent COVID-19. This chain joins TRBV27 and TRBJ1-1; 8 bases map to TRBD1. The sample consisted of peripheral blood. The CDR3 sequence is CASRLPGQANTEAFF. The CDR3 region has the DNA TGTGCCAGCAGGTTGCCGGGACAGGCGAACACTGAAGCTTTCTTT.